This note documents a single T cell receptor (beta chain) sequence. The antigen remains undetermined. This sample was included in a study of shared clonotypes between healthy human individuals. Whole-study findings and limits: Compared with memory subsets, naive subsets generally had larger estimated richness. Naive CD4 clonotype sharing across a handful of donors was about 5%.

The CDR3 consists of 9 residues. The V gene's germline CDR1 is SNHLY and CDR2 FYNNEI. The germline V and J ends were trimmed by 6 bases and 9 bases, with 3 bases remaining between them. Deep was the level at which the assay was run. Investigators spread the genomic DNA of each subset evenly over several immunoSEQ plates. TCRdb's copy holds only in-frame clones and misses some; the assay was immunoSEQ multiplex PCR. The sample lists millions of clones, around nine tenths seen once, with about 0.13% in the top ten. The sequence derives from a young man in good health. The rearrangement uses TRBV2 and TRBJ2-1; D call uncertain. The sequencing sample was made of naive CD4+ T cells sorted from blood. Sample subset: CD45RA+ positively selected. The CDR3 is CASSSEQFF. The CDR3 DNA follows: TGTGCCAGCAGCTCTGAGCAGTTCTTC.